A single sample is the source of the 18 T cell receptor beta chains below, sequenced in a study of blood T cells in healthy people across ages. A second 7 to 11 cycle PCR used barcoded and J-beta primers. TCRdb reprocessed the 5' RACE reads with MiXCR, giving one entry per CDR3 protein. The profile covers over 1,200,000 distinct CDR3 sequences, with approximately 59% appearing a single time and more than 6% taken by the ten largest. Sequenced: blood. Receptors were obtained from a man in his late teens or twenties in good health.

This clonotype was picked up a small number of times. V is TRBV27 and J is TRBJ1-2; D not resolved. CDR1 is MNHEY and CDR2 is SMNVEV in the germline V gene (reference sequence). Trimming pared 1 base from V and 0 bases from J, leaving 12 bases between. This CDR3 is built from 16 residues. The DNA of the CDR3 is TGTGCCAGCAGTTTATATAGTGGCGAAGCTAACTATGGCTACACCTTC. Translating it yields CASSLYSGEANYGYTF.

This clonotype was counted a single time. V usage is TRBV27 and J usage is TRBJ2-5; 9 bases fit TRBD2. The end of the DNA is better explained by TRBJ2-7, so the J call may be wrong. Germline values: CDR1 MNHEY, CDR2 SMNVEV (reference sequence). This CDR3 is 15 amino acids long. CDR3 in DNA: TGTGCCAGCAGTCCCCTCCTTAGCGGGGGATACGAGCAGTACTTC. This sequence encodes CASSPLLSGGYEQYF.

The J gene is TRBJ1-1, the V gene TRBV29-1; possibly TRBD1 for D (5 bases). The V and J ends lost 7 bases and 0 bases respectively, with 18 bases between them. CDR3 size: 15 residues. Per germline, CDR1 SQVTM and CDR2 ANQGSEA. The CDR3 is CSARADTLLNTEAFF. Written as DNA, the CDR3 is TGCAGCGCCCGAGCGGACACACTCTTGAACACTGAAGCTTTCTTT.

The J gene is TRBJ2-3, the V gene TRBV29-1; 9 positions match TRBD1. CDR1 and CDR2 (germline): SQVTM, ANQGSEA. CDR3 length: 16 residues. J lost 1 base, V lost 0 bases, and 5 bases had no gene match. DNA of the CDR3: TGCAGCGTTGAAGACCGGGACAGGGTGGGCACAGATACGCAGTATTTT. Encoded protein: CSVEDRDRVGTDTQYF.

A few counts support this clonotype. The chain combines TRBV27 with TRBJ2-1; D may be TRBD1 or TRBD2 (5 bases each). The germline CDR1 and CDR2 sequences are MNHEY and SMNVEV (reference sequence). The CDR3 contains 16 residues. V shed 5 bases and J shed 1 base, with 15 bases lying between them. The CDR3 protein is CASSLNPGPSYNEQFF. Here the CDR3 DNA reads TGTGCCAGCAGTCTTAACCCGGGACCATCCTACAATGAGCAGTTCTTC.

There are a few counts of this clonotype. This chain uses TRBV7-2 with TRBJ1-2; D possibly corresponds to TRBD1 (5 bases). Germline V gene lookup returns CDR1 SGHTA and CDR2 FQGNSA. The CDR3 has 14 residues. Deletions cut 6 bases from V and 4 bases from J, with 15 bases between. This CDR3 reads CASSFSTDLYGYTF. The DNA of the CDR3 is TGTGCCAGCAGTTTCTCGACAGACCTCTATGGCTACACCTTC.

This chain connects TRBV7-6 to TRBJ1-1; D gene ambiguous. Trimming removed 5 bases from V and 2 bases from J, with 12 bases in between. CDR3 length equals 14 residues. CDR1 is SGHVS and CDR2 is FNYEAQ in the germline V gene. CDR3 in amino acids: CASSPIESNTEAFF. CDR3 nucleotides: TGTGCCAGCAGCCCCATTGAGAGCAACACTGAAGCTTTCTTT.

About this clonotype: At one of its ends the junction is not consistent with the germline gene, which may arise from a read error. CDR3 protein: CANSLGDSGADTQYF. The CDR3 nucleotides read TGTGCCAACAGCTTAGGTGATAGTGGTGCAGATACGCAGTATTTT. The genes are TRBV11-2 and TRBJ2-3, with unresolved D. In germline, CDR1 is SGHAT, CDR2 FQNNGV. The CDR3 totals 15 residues.

This clonotype was seen a single time. V gene TRBV20-1 combines with J gene TRBJ2-5; D is uncertain. V lost 4 bases and J lost 5, with 11 bases in between. This CDR3 is 12 amino acids long. The germline gives CDR1 DFQATT, CDR2 SNEGSKA (reference sequence). Here the CDR3 reads CSAKGTAETQYF. CDR3 nucleotides: TGCAGTGCTAAGGGCACCGCCGAGACCCAGTACTTC.

The chain uses TRBV28 and TRBJ2-7; TRBD2 aligns across 9 bases. J was trimmed by 0 bases and V by 5 bases; bases with no gene match: 5. This CDR3 has 15 amino acids. The V gene's germline CDR1 is MDHEN and CDR2 SYDVKM. The CDR3 region has the DNA TGTGCCAGCAGTGGACTAGCGCGGAGCTCCTACGAGCAGTACTTC. This translates into CASSGLARSSYEQYF.

The rearrangement joins TRBV7-9 to TRBJ2-1; 8 nucleotides line up with TRBD2. Trimming at V came to 2 bases and at J to 10 bases, leaving 10 bases not matched to a gene. CDR1 is SEHNR and CDR2 is FQNEAQ in the germline V gene (reference sequence). This CDR3 spans 15 amino acids. As DNA, the CDR3 is TGTGCCAGCAGCTTAATAGCGGGGACCCGTGTAGAGCAGTTCTTC. Protein: CASSLIAGTRVEQFF.

V is TRBV4-1 and J is TRBJ2-7; 7 bases are a match to TRBD1. The CDR3 length is 16 residues. CDR1 MGHRA and CDR2 YSYEKL come from the germline V gene. V shed 0 bases and J 3 bases; nucleotides not matched to a gene: 8. CDR3 sequence reads: CASSQDQQGQHYEQYF. CDR3 sequence (DNA): TGCGCCAGCAGCCAAGATCAACAGGGGCAGCACTACGAGCAGTACTTC.

This clonotype was found a few times. V and J are TRBV6-6 and TRBJ2-7; 10 nucleotides match TRBD1. Germline CDR1 MNHNY, CDR2 SVGAGI (reference sequence). Trimming took 5 bases from V and 2 from J; bases not matched to a gene: 6. The CDR3 totals 15 residues. The CDR3 here is CASSQPGQGPYEQYF. For the CDR3, the DNA is TGTGCCAGCAGTCAACCGGGACAGGGGCCCTACGAGCAGTACTTC.

The V call is TRBV5-6, the J call TRBJ1-2; D unresolved. Deletions cut 4 bases from V and 4 bases from J, with 14 bases between. CDR1 SGHDT and CDR2 YYEEEE come from the germline V gene. This CDR3 has 14 amino acids. The CDR3: CASSPSSGTYGYTF. The CDR3 DNA follows: TGTGCCAGCAGCCCGAGCTCGGGCACCTATGGCTACACCTTC.

The chain recombines TRBV11-2 with TRBJ2-3; the match to TRBD1 covers 7 bases. Unmatched junction bases numbered 8, after V lost 2 bases and J lost 3 bases. Germline V gives CDR1 SGHAT, CDR2 FQNNGV. The CDR3 is 16 amino acids. The CDR3 DNA sequence: TGTGCCAGCAGCTTAATCAGGGGGACGTTAACAGATACGCAGTATTTT. Translated: CASSLIRGTLTDTQYF.

The chain combines TRBV29-1 with TRBJ2-2, with TRBD1 matching over 7 bases. CDR3 length equals 14 residues. V was pared by 8 bases and J by 4 bases, with 10 bases of the junction left unmatched. Germline CDR1 reads SQVTM; CDR2 reads ANQGSEA. The DNA of the CDR3 is TGCAGCACCGGGACAGCCGGGCGCACCGGGGAGCTGTTTTTT. It encodes CSTGTAGRTGELFF.

This clonotype has just a few counts. V is TRBV6-5 and J is TRBJ2-7, with D maybe TRBD1 (5 bases). The end of the DNA aligns better with TRBJ2-3, so the J call may be wrong. Germline V gene lookup returns CDR1 MNHEY and CDR2 SVGAGI. The length of the CDR3 is 14 residues. The CDR3 nucleotides read TGTGCCAGCAGGCCTCCGACAAGGGGCAACGAGCAGTATTTT. Translation gives CASRPPTRGNEQYF.

The rearrangement links TRBV6-6 to TRBJ2-3; possibly TRBD2 for D (6 bases). The CDR3 extends over 13 amino acids. Germline CDR1 is MNHNY and CDR2 is SVGAGI (reference sequence). CDR3 DNA sequence: TGTGCGGGAGGTTGGGGTCCCACAGATACGCAGTATTTT. Its protein is CAGGWGPTDTQYF.